This T cell receptor (beta chain) was recovered during a study of post-analysis software for immune sequencing data. Study as a whole: As for disease course, relapsing-remitting, secondary progressive and progressive-relapsing multiple sclerosis were all included. Whole-study findings and limits: Those samples that were prepared in the same batch co-clustered strongly by F measure. The study found significantly lower normalized Chao1 diversity in multiple sclerosis patients than in controls.

Notes on this clonotype: Its target is unknown.

The TCR beta cDNA libraries carried unique molecular identifiers. Starting from approximately 1 to 10 million T cells, the study yielded a few hundred thousand cDNA molecules. From the PCR reads, TCRdb called clonotypes with MiXCR, one entry per CDR3 protein. The sample has some 690,000 distinct CDR3 sequences; roughly three fifths are singletons. This receptor was identified in a girl aged 2 to 10 with multiple sclerosis. Sequencing was performed on blood.

The CDR3 loop reads CSASGTGFEQYF. The CDR3 region has the DNA TGCAGTGCTAGCGGGACTGGCTTCGAGCAGTACTTC. V is TRBV20-1 and J is TRBJ2-4; a possible D gene is TRBD2 (6 bases). TRBJ2-7 matches the DNA end more closely, so the J call is doubtful. Germline CDR1 and CDR2: DFQATT and SNEGSKA (reference sequence). The CDR3 loop spans 12 amino acids.